What follows are 27 T cell receptor beta chains derived from one specimen sequenced in a study of cytomegalovirus exposure and HLA in healthy donors. The primer mix had 60 Vbeta and 13 Jbeta primers. TCRdb's copy holds only in-frame clones and misses some; the assay was immunoSEQ multiplex PCR. The table records a few hundred thousand clones, 80% to 90% of them present only once. Sequenced input: PBMCs. Every receptor here comes from a woman aged 18-35 years in good health and CMV-seronegative.

V is TRBV6-5 and J is TRBJ2-7; 7 bases agree with TRBD1. The CDR3 consists of 14 residues. Looked up from germline, CDR1 is MNHEY and CDR2 is SVGAGI. J gave up 4 bases and V 6 bases, and 9 bases lay outside the gene matches. The CDR3 DNA is TGTGCCAGCAGAACCGGGACAGTTTTTTACGAGCAGTACTTC. Its translation: CASRTGTVFYEQYF.

The V gene is TRBV4-3, the J gene TRBJ2-1; 9 bases align to TRBD2. The CDR3 extends over 16 amino acids. Germline CDR1 is LGHNA and CDR2 is YSLEER. The junction had 7 bases not matched to a gene; V was cut back by 0 bases and J by 7 bases. The CDR3 sequence is CASSQDNSGRINEQFF. DNA of the CDR3: TGCGCCAGCAGCCAAGATAACAGCGGGAGGATAAATGAGCAGTTCTTC.

The J gene is TRBJ2-3, the V gene TRBV7-6, with a weak D call TRBD1 (6 bases). Trimming cost V 4 bases and J 0 bases, with 8 bases left between them. Looked up from germline, CDR1 is SGHVS and CDR2 is FNYEAQ. The CDR3 has 14 amino acids. CDR3 nucleotides: TGTGCCAGCAGCTCGGGACATAGCACAGATACGCAGTATTTT. Translated: CASSSGHSTDTQYF.

The rearrangement joins TRBV30 to TRBJ2-2; 9 nucleotides match TRBD2. Germline assignment: CDR1 GTSNPN and CDR2 SVGIG (reference sequence). The CDR3 is made up of 15 amino acids. The trim removed 4 bases at V and 4 bases at J, leaving 7 bases unmatched. The CDR3 nucleotides read TGTGCCTGGAAAGTGGCGGGAGGGTTCACCGGGGAGCTGTTTTTT. Protein: CAWKVAGGFTGELFF.

This chain uses TRBV29-1 with TRBJ2-3, with 7 nucleotides matching TRBD1. Germline CDR1 and CDR2: SQVTM and ANQGSEA. J lost 2 bases, V lost 7 bases, and 9 bases had no gene match. The CDR3 sequence is 14 residues long. The CDR3 loop is CSGLRDRNTDTQYF. For the CDR3, the DNA is TGCAGCGGACTCCGGGACAGAAACACAGATACGCAGTATTTT.

This clone was detected once. The rearrangement uses TRBV7-6 and TRBJ1-2, with 10 bases identical to TRBD1. Losses at the gene ends were 0 bases for V and 2 bases for J; bases not matched to a gene: 3. The CDR3 totals 16 residues. CDR1 and CDR2 from the germline V gene are SGHVS and FNYEAQ. CDR3 loop: CASSLAADRGNYGYTF. The DNA of the CDR3 is TGTGCCAGCAGCTTAGCTGCGGACAGGGGGAACTATGGCTACACCTTC.

In its sample, this clone was seen once. The chain couples TRBV18 to TRBJ2-3; 8 bases are a match to TRBD2. Germline V gives CDR1 KGHSH, CDR2 LQKENI. With V trimmed by 3 bases and J by 5 bases, 4 bases remained unmatched. The CDR3 runs 14 residues. The CDR3 nucleotides are TGTGCCAGCTCACCGACTAGCGAGGAAGATACGCAGTATTTT. Translated: CASSPTSEEDTQYF.

The chain links TRBV5-5 to TRBJ1-5; D remains ambiguous. This CDR3 region has 14 residues. From germline, CDR1 is SGHKS and CDR2 YYEKEE (reference sequence). Trimming shortened V by 0 bases and J by 7 bases, and 11 bases separated the two germline ends. The DNA of the CDR3 is TGTGCCAGCAGCTTGGGGCAGGTAGGCCAGCCCCAGCATTTT. Its protein product is CASSLGQVGQPQHF.

This rearrangement joins TRBV5-1 to TRBJ1-3, with 10 nucleotides matching TRBD1. The V gene's germline CDR1 is SGHRS and CDR2 YFSETQ. Unmatched junction bases numbered 7, after V lost 0 bases and J lost 7 bases. The CDR3 spans 16 residues. In DNA form, the CDR3 reads TGCGCCAGCAGCTTGGAGGGACAGGGGCAAGTTAACACCATATATTTT. Encoded protein: CASSLEGQGQVNTIYF.

This clone has only a few counts. The chain joins TRBV13 to TRBJ1-2; TRBD1 matches at 7 bases. CDR3 length: 14 residues. Per germline, CDR1 PRHDT and CDR2 FYEKMQ (reference sequence). V lost 4 bases and J lost 6; bases outside the gene matches: 8. The CDR3: CASSWPGGSDGYTF. CDR3 nucleotide sequence: TGTGCCAGCAGCTGGCCAGGGGGTAGTGATGGCTACACCTTC.

The rearrangement joins TRBV9 to TRBJ2-7, with 9 nucleotides matching TRBD1. The CDR3 sequence is 13 residues long. Germline V gene lookup returns CDR1 SGDLS and CDR2 YYNGEE. The trim removed 4 bases at V and 5 bases at J, leaving 4 bases unmatched. CDR3 in DNA: TGTGCCAGCAGCTATCGGGACAGGGACGAGCAGTACTTC. It is translated as CASSYRDRDEQYF.

The rearrangement uses TRBV5-1 and TRBJ2-1; TRBD2 matches 8 bases. The CDR3 extends over 17 amino acids. From germline, CDR1 is SGHRS and CDR2 YFSETQ. Unmatched junction bases numbered 8, after V lost 0 bases and J lost 3 bases. The CDR3 DNA follows: TGCGCCAGCAGCTTGGCCGGTACGGCGGGAGGCTACAATGAGCAGTTCTTC. This translates into CASSLAGTAGGYNEQFF.

The chain couples TRBV5-4 to TRBJ1-1; tentatively, D is TRBD1 (6 bases). The CDR3 consists of 18 residues. Germline values: CDR1 SGHNT, CDR2 YYREEE (reference sequence). V gave up 4 bases and J gave up 3 bases, with 25 bases separating them. The CDR3 DNA reads as TGTGCCAGCAGCCCGAGGGGGTCGGTGGGTATTGAACACACTGAAGCTTTCTTT. The encoded protein is CASSPRGSVGIEHTEAFF.

This clone has only one observation. The chain links TRBV5-4 to TRBJ1-2, with D perhaps TRBD1 (6 bases). V was pared by 4 bases and J by 2 bases, with 12 bases between. The CDR3 length is 14 residues. Germline lookup yields CDR1 SGHNT and CDR2 YYREEE (reference sequence). The CDR3 protein is CASSLIDRNYGYTF. The CDR3 nucleotides read TGTGCCAGCAGCCTTATTGACAGGAACTATGGCTACACCTTC.

The genes are TRBV7-3 and TRBJ2-3, with 9 bases lining up with TRBD2. This CDR3 contains 15 residues. In germline, CDR1 is SGHTA, CDR2 FQGTGA. Trimming at V came to 6 bases and at J to 6 bases, leaving 10 bases not matched to a gene. The CDR3 sequence is CASSVWAGGWDTQYF. The CDR3 DNA follows: TGTGCCAGCAGTGTCTGGGCGGGAGGGTGGGATACGCAGTATTTT.

This chain joins TRBV4-1 and TRBJ2-7; 10 positions agree with TRBD2. CDR1 and CDR2 from the germline V gene are MGHRA and YSYEKL. The CDR3 is 16 residues long. The trim removed 4 bases at V and 5 bases at J, leaving 11 bases unmatched. The CDR3 coding sequence is TGCGCCAGCAGCCTCTACTTAGCGGGAGGTGGCCACGAGCAGTACTTC. Translated: CASSLYLAGGGHEQYF.

This clone was recorded only once. The CDR3 bases are TGTGCCAGCAGCAAAGCGACGGGCAAGCCATACAGGGGGATTGGAAACACCATATATTTT. It is translated as CASSKATGKPYRGIGNTIYF. The J gene is TRBJ1-3, the V gene TRBV21-1; the listed D gene, TRBD1, was not tested against the DNA. TRBV21-1 counts as a pseudogene. The CDR3 length is 20 residues.

This chain links TRBV7-9 with TRBJ2-7, with TRBD2 as a possible D gene (5 bases). This CDR3 has 13 amino acids. The ends were cut back, 5 bases at V and 5 bases at J, with 13 bases in the middle. Germline-derived CDR1 and CDR2 are SEHNR and FQNEAQ (reference sequence). DNA for the CDR3: TGTGCCAGCAGCCAAGCCCGAGGGAACGAGCAGTACTTC. Protein sequence: CASSQARGNEQYF.

The rearrangement links TRBV29-1 to TRBJ1-2; a possible D gene is TRBD1 (6 bases). Germline CDR1 is SQVTM and CDR2 is ANQGSEA. V was pared by 1 base and J by 7 bases, with 13 bases between. The CDR3 is made up of 13 amino acids. In DNA, the CDR3 is TGCAGCGTTGAAGCACAGGGAAGGGTTGGCTACACCTTC. Amino acids: CSVEAQGRVGYTF.

The rearrangement uses TRBV6-5 and TRBJ2-4; D is unresolved. Trimming cost V 10 bases and J 3 bases, with 13 bases left between them. Looked up from germline, CDR1 is MNHEY and CDR2 is SVGAGI. The CDR3 runs to 13 residues. CDR3 protein: CATTSPGKNIQYF. DNA for the CDR3: TGTGCCACCACATCTCCGGGCAAAAACATTCAGTACTTC.

The V call is TRBV27, the J call TRBJ2-7; perhaps TRBD1 as D (6 bases). Germline loops: CDR1 MNHEY, CDR2 SMNVEV (reference sequence). This CDR3 is built from 13 residues. With 6 bases removed from V and 7 bases from J, the gap between germline ends came to 16 bases. The chain's CDR3 is CASSRDNHVEQYF. The DNA for the CDR3 is TGTGCCAGCAGCCGGGACAACCATGTGGAGCAGTACTTC.

This chain joins TRBV19 and TRBJ2-3, with a tentative D call TRBD2 (5 bases). Trimming pared 5 bases from V and 1 base from J, leaving 13 bases between. Germline assignment: CDR1 LNHDA and CDR2 SQIVND (reference sequence). The CDR3 is 15 amino acids. Here the CDR3 DNA reads TGTGCCAGTAGTCGGAGGTCCAGCGGCACAGATACGCAGTATTTT. Amino acids: CASSRRSSGTDTQYF.

V usage is TRBV18 and J usage is TRBJ2-4; TRBD2 might be the D (5 bases). This CDR3 contains 13 residues. Between the trimmed V and J ends, which lost 5 bases and 2 bases, there was a span of 7 bases. CDR1 and CDR2 (germline): KGHSH, LQKENI. CDR3 sequence: CASSRGTKNIQYF. The CDR3, as DNA: TGTGCCAGCTCAAGAGGGACCAAAAACATTCAGTACTTC.

The chain recombines TRBV6-6 with TRBJ2-1; tentatively, D is TRBD2 (6 bases). The V and J ends lost 8 bases and 8 bases respectively, with 19 bases between them. From germline, CDR1 is MNHNY and CDR2 SVGAGI (reference sequence). The length of the CDR3 is 14 residues. Written as DNA, the CDR3 is TGTGCCAGCTATCCGGGACTTGGTCGGCATGAGCAGTTCTTC. Amino acid sequence: CASYPGLGRHEQFF.

The chain is built from TRBV27 and TRBJ2-2, with D perhaps TRBD2 (8 bases). Germline CDR1 reads MNHEY; CDR2 reads SMNVEV (reference sequence). The CDR3 is 16 amino acids. The V end was cut by 6 bases, the J end by 6 bases, with 20 bases between. In DNA, the CDR3 is TGTGCCAGCAGCTCACAGGGGACTAGTGTATCCGGGGAGCTGTTTTTT. Translation gives CASSSQGTSVSGELFF.

This rearrangement joins TRBV7-9 to TRBJ2-7, with D perhaps TRBD2 (6 bases). CDR3 length equals 14 residues. Trimming took 5 bases from V and 0 from J, leaving 11 bases between them. Looked up from germline, CDR1 is SEHNR and CDR2 is FQNEAQ (reference sequence). CDR3 sequence reads: CASSPRTNSYEQYF. The DNA for the CDR3 is TGTGCCAGCAGCCCGAGGACTAACTCCTACGAGCAGTACTTC.

V usage is TRBV7-9 and J usage is TRBJ2-3, with a tentative D call TRBD2 (6 bases). V lost 4 bases, J lost 2 bases, and 10 bases lay in between. Germline V lookup: CDR1 SEHNR, CDR2 FQNEAQ (reference sequence). This CDR3 is built from 14 residues. The CDR3 bases are TGTGCCAGCAGCTCTAGGGACTCCACAGATACGCAGTATTTT. This gives the protein CASSSRDSTDTQYF. The full variable domain, rest sourced from reference TRBV7-9 and TRBJ2-3, is DTGVSQNPRHKITKRGQNVTFRCDPISEHNRLYWYRQTLGQGPEFLTYFQNEAQLEKSRLLSDRFSAERPKGSFSTLEIQRTEQGDSAMYLCASSSRDSTDTQYFGPGTRLTVL.